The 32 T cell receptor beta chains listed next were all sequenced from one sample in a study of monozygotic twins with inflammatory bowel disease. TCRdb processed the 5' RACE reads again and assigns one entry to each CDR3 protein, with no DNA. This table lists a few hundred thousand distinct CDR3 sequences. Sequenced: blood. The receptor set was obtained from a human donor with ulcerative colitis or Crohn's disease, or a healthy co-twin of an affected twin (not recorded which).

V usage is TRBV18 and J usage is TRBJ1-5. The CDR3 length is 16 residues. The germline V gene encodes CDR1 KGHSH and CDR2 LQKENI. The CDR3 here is CASSPPGSLGNQPQHF.

The CDR3 reads CASSLVQGAGANVLTF. The chain carries TRBV5-1 and TRBJ2-6. The CDR3 is 16 residues long. Germline CDR1 and CDR2: SGHRS and YFSETQ.

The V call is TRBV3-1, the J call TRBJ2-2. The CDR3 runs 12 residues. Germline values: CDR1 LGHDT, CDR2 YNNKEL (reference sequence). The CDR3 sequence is CASSQGGGELFF. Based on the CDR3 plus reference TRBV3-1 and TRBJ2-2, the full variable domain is DTAVSQTPKYLVTQMGNDKSIKCEQNLGHDTMYWYKQDSKKFLKIMFSYNNKELIINETVPNRFSPKSPDKAHLNLHINSLELGDSAVYFCASSQGGGELFFGEGSRLTVL.

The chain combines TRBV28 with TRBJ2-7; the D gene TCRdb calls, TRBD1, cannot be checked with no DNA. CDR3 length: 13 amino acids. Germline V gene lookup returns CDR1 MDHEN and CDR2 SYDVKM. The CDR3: CASMGRGTYEQYF.

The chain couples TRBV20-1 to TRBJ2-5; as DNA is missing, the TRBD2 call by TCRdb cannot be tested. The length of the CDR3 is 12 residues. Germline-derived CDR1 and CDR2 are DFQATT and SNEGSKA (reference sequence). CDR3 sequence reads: CSARLAGADSYF.

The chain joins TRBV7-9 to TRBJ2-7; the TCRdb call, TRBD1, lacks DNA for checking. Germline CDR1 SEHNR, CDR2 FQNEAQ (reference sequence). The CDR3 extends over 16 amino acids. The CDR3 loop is CASSASQGGRYYEQYF.

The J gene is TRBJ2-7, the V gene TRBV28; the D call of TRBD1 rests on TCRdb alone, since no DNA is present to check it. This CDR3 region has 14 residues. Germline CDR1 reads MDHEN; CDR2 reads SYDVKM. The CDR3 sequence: CASSLPGGRYEQYF.

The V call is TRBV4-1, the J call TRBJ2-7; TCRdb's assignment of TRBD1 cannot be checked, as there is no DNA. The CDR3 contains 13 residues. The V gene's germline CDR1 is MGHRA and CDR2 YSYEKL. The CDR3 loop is CASSQRDSYEQYF.

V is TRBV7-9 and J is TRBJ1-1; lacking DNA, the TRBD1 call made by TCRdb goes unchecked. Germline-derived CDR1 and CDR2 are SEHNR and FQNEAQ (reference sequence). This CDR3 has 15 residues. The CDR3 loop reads CASSLSQGRNTEAFF. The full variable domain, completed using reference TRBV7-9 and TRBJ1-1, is DTGVSQNPRHKITKRGQNVTFRCDPISEHNRLYWYRQTLGQGPEFLTYFQNEAQLEKSRLLSDRFSAERPKGSFSTLEIQRTEQGDSAMYLCASSLSQGRNTEAFFGQGTRLTVV.

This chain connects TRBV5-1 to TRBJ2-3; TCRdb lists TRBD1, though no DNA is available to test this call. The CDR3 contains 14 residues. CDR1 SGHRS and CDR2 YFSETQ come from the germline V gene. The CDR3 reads CASHPLPGADTQYF.

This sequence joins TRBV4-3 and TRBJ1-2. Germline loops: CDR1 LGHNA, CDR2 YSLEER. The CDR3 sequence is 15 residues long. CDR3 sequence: CASSQEREHNYGYTF.

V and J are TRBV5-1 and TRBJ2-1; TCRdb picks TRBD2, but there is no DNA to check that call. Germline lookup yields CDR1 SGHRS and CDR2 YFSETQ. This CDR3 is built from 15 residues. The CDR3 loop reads CASSLLASGTYEQFF.

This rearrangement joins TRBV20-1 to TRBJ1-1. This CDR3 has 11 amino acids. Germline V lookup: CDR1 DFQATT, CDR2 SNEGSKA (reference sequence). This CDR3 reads CSASFDLWAFF.

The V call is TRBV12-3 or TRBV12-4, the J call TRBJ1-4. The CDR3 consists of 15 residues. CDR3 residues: CASSVLRGIGEKLFF.

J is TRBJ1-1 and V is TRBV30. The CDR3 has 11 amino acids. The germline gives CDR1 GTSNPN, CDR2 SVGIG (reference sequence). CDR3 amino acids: CAWSVLVEAFF.

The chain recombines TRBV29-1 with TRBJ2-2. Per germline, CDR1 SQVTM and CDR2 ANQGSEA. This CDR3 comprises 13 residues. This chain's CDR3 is CSVDRSNTGELFF.

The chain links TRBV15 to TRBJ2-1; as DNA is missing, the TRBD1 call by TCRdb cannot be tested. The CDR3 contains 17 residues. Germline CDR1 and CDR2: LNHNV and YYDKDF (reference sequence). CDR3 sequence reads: CATSPGGQGRTYNEQFF.

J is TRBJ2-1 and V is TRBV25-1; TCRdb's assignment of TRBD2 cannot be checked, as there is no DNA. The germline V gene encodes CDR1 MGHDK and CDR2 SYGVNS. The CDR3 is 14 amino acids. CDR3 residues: CASRTSGRSNEQFF.

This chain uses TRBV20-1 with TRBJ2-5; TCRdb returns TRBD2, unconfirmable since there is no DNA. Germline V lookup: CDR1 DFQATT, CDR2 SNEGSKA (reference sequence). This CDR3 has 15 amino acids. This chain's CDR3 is CSASPTSGSFKTQYF.

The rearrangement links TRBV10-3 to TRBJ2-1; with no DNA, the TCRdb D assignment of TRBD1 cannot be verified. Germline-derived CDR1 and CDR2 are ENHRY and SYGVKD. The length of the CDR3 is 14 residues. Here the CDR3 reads CAIRGGGAGNEQFF.

This CDR3 is CSAATAGTSGTYEQYF. This chain links TRBV20-1 with TRBJ2-7; TCRdb designates TRBD2, a call that cannot be tested without DNA. CDR1 is DFQATT and CDR2 is SNEGSKA in the germline V gene (reference sequence). This CDR3 region has 16 residues.

CDR3 protein: CASSQNYGRATIYF. The gene calls are TRBV3-1 and TRBJ1-3. This CDR3 region has 14 residues. Germline V gives CDR1 LGHDT, CDR2 YNNKEL (reference sequence).

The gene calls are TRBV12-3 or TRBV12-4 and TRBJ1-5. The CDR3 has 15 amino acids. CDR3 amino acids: CASNEGTSFYQPQHF.

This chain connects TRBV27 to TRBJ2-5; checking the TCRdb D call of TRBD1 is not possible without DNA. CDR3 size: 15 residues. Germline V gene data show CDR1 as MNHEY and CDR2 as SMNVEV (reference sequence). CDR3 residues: CASSVWRGWQETQYF.

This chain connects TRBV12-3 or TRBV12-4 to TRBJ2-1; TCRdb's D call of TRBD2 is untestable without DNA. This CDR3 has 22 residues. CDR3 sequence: CASSLVKRFGLAGGMAYNEQFF.

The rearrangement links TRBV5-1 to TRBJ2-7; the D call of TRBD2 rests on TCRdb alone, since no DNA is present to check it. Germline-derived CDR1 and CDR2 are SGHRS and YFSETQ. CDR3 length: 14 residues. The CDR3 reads CASSLAGTPREQYF.

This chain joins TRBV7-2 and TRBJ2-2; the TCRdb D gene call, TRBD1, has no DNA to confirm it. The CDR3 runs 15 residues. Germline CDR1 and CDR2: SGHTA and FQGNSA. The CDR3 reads CASRRGQGGTGELFF.

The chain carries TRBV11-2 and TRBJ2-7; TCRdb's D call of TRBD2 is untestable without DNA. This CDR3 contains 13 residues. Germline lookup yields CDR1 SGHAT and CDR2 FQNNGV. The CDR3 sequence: CASSPGTSAEQYF.

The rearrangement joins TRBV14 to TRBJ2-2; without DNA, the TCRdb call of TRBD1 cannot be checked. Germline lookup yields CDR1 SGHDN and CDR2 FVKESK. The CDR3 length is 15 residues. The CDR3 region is CASSQQTGITGELFF.

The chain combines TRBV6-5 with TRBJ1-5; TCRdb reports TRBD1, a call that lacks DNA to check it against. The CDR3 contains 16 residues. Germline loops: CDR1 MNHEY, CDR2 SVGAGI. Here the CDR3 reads CASSYSGPGFNQPQHF.

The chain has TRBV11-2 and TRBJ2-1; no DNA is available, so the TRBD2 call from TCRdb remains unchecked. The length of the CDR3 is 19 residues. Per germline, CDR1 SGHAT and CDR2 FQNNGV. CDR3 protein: CASSSLASSGRAAYNEQFF.

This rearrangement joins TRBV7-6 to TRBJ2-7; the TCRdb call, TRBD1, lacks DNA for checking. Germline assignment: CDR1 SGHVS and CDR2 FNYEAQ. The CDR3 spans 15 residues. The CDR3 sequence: CASSYNRDRAYEQYF.